Listed here is a single TCR beta chain. The data belong to a study of technical replicates of blood from a handful of donors. Produced via immunoSEQ multiplex PCR; TCRdb's table is partial and in-frame only. Here the sample spans about 79,000 clones, 80% to 95% being singletons. This receptor was obtained from a human donor in good health. Some clones in this sample may be carry-over from other donors' samples. Sequencing input: T cells isolated from PBMCs.

The CDR3 reads CASSYREGSGYTF. The CDR3 DNA follows: TGTGCCAGCAGTTACCGGGAAGGGTCTGGCTACACCTTC. The chain couples TRBV6-5 to TRBJ1-2; no clear D. Germline lookup yields CDR1 MNHEY and CDR2 SVGAGI. The CDR3 spans 13 residues. V lost 2 bases and J lost 7, with 11 bases in between.